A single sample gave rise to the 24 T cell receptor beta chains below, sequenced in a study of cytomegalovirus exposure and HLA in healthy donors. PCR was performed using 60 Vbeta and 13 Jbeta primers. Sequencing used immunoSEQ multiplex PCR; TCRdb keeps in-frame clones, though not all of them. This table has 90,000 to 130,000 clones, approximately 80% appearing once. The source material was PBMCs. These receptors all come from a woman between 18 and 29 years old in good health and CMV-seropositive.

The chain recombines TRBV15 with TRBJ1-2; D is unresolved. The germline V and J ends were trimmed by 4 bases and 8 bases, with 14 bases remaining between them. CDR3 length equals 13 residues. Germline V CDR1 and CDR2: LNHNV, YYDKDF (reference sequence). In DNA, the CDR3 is TGTGCCACCAGCAAGCCGGGCTCGGGGGGCTACACCTTC. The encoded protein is CATSKPGSGGYTF.

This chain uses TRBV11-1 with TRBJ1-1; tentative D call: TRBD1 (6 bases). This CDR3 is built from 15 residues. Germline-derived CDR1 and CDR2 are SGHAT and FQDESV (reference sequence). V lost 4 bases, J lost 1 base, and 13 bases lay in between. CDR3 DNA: TGTGCCAGCAGCTCAATCAAGGGACAGAACACTGAAGCTTTCTTT. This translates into CASSSIKGQNTEAFF.

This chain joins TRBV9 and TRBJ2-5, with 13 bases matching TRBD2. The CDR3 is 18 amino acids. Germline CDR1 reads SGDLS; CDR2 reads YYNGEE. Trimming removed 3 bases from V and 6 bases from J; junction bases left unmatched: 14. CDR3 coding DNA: TGTGCCAGCAGCGAACAGCCAGAAGCCGGGACTAGCGGGAAGACCCAGTACTTC. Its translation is CASSEQPEAGTSGKTQYF.

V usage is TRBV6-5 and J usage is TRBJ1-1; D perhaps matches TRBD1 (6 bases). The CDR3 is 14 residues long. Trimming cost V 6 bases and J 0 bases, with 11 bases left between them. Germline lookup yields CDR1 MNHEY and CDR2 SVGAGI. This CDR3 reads CASSSDRMNTEAFF. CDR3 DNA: TGTGCCAGCAGCAGCGACAGGATGAACACTGAAGCTTTCTTT.

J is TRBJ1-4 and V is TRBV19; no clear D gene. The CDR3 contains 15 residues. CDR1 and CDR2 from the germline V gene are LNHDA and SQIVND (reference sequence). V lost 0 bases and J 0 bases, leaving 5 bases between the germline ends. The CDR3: CASSIDFATNEKLFF. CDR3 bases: TGTGCCAGTAGTATAGATTTCGCAACTAATGAAAAACTGTTTTTT.

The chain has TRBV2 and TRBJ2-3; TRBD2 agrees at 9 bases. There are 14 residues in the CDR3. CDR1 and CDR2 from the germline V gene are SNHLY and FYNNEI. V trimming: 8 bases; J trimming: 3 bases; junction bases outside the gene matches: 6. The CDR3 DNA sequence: TGTGCCAGCCTTCGGACTAGCGAGACAGATACGCAGTATTTT. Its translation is CASLRTSETDTQYF.

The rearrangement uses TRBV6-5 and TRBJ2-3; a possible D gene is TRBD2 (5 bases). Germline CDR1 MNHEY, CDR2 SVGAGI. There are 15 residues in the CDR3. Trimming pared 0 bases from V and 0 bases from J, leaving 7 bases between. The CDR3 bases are TGTGCCAGCAGTTACTCTAGCGACAGCACAGATACGCAGTATTTT. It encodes CASSYSSDSTDTQYF.

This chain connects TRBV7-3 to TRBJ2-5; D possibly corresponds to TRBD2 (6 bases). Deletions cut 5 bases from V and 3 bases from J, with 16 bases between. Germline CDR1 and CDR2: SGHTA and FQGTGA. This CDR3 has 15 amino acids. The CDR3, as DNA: TGTGCCAGCAGCCTTATAGGGGCGGGGAAAGAGACCCAGTACTTC. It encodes CASSLIGAGKETQYF.

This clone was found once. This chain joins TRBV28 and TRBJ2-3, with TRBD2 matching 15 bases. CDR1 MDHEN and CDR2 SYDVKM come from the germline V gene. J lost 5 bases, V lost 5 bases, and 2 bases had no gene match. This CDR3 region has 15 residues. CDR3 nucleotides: TGTGCCAGCAGTGTGGGACTAGCGGGGGGAGATACGCAGTATTTT. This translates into CASSVGLAGGDTQYF.

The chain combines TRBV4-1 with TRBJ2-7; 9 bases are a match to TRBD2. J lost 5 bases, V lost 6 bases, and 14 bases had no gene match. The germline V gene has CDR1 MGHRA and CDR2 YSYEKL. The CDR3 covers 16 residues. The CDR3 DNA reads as TGCGCCAGCAGGATGTCTGGCGGGAGGGCCGGGGACGAGCAGTACTTC. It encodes CASRMSGGRAGDEQYF.

The DNA for the CDR3 is TGCGCCAGCAGCCAAGATTTGGGCGGGACGGGAAATGAGCAGTTCTTC. It is translated as CASSQDLGGTGNEQFF. This sequence joins TRBV4-1 and TRBJ2-1; TRBD2 might be the D (6 bases). Germline assignment: CDR1 MGHRA and CDR2 YSYEKL. Trimming left V 0 bases short and J 7 bases short, with 16 bases between. The length of the CDR3 is 16 residues.

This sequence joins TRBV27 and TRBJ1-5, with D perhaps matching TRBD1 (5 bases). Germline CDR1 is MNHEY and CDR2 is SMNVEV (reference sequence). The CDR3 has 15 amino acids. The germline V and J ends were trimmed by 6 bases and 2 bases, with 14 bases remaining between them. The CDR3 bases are TGTGCCAGCAGCCTTAACTGGGGGGGCAATCAGCCCCAGCATTTT. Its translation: CASSLNWGGNQPQHF.

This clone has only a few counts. The CDR3 loop reads CASSLDQGSSSGANVLTF. The CDR3 DNA sequence: TGCGCCAGCAGCTTGGATCAGGGCTCCTCCTCTGGGGCCAACGTCCTGACTTTC. J is TRBJ2-6 and V is TRBV5-1; D might be TRBD1 (5 bases). The germline CDR1 and CDR2 sequences are SGHRS and YFSETQ. V lost 0 bases and J lost 0, with 13 bases in between. The CDR3 loop spans 18 amino acids.

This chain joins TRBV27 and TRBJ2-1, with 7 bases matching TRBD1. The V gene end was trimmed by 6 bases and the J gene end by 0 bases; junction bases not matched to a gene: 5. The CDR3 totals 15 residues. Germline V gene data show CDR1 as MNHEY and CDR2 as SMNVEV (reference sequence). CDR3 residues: CASRTAGGSYNEQFF. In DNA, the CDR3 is TGTGCCAGCAGGACCGCAGGGGGCTCCTACAATGAGCAGTTCTTC.

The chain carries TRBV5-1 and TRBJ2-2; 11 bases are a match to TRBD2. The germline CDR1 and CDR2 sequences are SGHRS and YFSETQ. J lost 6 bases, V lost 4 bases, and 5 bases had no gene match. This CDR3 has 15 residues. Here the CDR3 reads CASSSSGRAAGELFF. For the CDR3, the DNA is TGCGCCAGCAGCAGTAGCGGGAGGGCCGCCGGGGAGCTGTTTTTT.

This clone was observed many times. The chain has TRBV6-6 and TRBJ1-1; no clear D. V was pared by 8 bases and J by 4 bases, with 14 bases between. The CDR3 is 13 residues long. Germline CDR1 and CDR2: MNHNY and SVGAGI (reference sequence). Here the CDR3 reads CASAPTPGTEAFF. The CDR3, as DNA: TGTGCCAGCGCCCCCACGCCGGGCACTGAAGCTTTCTTT.

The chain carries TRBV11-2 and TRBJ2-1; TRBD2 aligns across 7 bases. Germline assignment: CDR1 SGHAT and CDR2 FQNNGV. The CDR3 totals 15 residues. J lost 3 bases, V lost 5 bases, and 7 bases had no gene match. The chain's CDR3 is CASSQIAGVYNEQFF. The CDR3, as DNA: TGTGCCAGCAGCCAAATCGCGGGGGTCTACAATGAGCAGTTCTTC.

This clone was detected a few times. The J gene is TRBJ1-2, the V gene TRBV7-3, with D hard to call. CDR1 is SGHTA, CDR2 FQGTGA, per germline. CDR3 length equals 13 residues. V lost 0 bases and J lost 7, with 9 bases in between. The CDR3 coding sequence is TGTGCCAGCAGCTTAACGGGAGAGGCTGGCTACACCTTC. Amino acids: CASSLTGEAGYTF. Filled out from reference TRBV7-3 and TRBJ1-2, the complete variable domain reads GAGVSQTPSNKVTEKGKYVELRCDPISGHTALYWYRQSLGQGPEFLIYFQGTGAADDSGLPNDRFFAVRPEGSVSTLKIQRTERGDSAVYLCASSLTGEAGYTFGSGTRLTVV.

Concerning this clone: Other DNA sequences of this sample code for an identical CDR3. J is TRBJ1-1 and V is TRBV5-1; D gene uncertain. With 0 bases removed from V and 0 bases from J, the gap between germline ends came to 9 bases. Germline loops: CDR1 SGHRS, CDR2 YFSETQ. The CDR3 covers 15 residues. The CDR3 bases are TGCGCCAGCAGCTTGGAGGGAGTCATGAACACTGAAGCTTTCTTT. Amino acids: CASSLEGVMNTEAFF.

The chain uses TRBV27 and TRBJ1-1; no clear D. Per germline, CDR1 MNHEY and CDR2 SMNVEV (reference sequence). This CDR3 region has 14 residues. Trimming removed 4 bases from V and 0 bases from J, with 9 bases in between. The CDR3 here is CASSYDGLNTEAFF. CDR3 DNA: TGTGCCAGCAGTTACGACGGGTTGAACACTGAAGCTTTCTTT.

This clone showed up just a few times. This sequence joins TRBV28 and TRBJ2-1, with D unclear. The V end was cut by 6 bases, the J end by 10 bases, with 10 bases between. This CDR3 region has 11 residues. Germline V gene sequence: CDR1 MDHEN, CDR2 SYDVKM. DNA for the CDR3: TGTGCCAGCAGCAATGCGTGGGAGCAGTTCTTC. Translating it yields CASSNAWEQFF.

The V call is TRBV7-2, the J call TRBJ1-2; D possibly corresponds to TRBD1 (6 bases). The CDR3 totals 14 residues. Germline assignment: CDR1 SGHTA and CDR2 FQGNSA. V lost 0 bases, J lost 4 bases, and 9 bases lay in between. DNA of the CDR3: TGTGCCAGCAGCTTAGCGCTAGGGGGCTATGGCTACACCTTC. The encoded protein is CASSLALGGYGYTF.

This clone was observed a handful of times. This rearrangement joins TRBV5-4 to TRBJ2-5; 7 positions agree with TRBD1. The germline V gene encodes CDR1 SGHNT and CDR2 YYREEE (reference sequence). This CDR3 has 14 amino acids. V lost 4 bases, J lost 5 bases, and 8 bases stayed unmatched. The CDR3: CASSTRQGVETQYF. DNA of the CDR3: TGTGCCAGCAGCACCAGACAGGGTGTGGAGACCCAGTACTTC. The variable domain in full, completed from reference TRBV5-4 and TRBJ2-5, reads ETGVTQSPTHLIKTRGQQVTLRCSSQSGHNTVSWYQQALGQGPQFIFQYYREEENGRGNFPPRFSGLQFPNYSSELNVNALELDDSALYLCASSTRQGVETQYFGPGTRLLVL.

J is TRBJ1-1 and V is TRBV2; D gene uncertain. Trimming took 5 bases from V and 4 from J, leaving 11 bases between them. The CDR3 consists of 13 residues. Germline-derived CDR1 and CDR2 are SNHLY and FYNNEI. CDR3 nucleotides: TGTGCCAGCAGTTATACAGAAGGCACTGAAGCTTTCTTT. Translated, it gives CASSYTEGTEAFF.